A single sample gave rise to the 20 T cell receptor beta chains below, sequenced in a study of OX40 agonist ivuxolimab in advanced cancers. Generated by immunoSEQ multiplex PCR, the TCRdb table keeps only in-frame clones and is missing some. The table shows 50,000 to 65,000 clones, with approximately 90% occurring only once. Sequenced material: CD4+ or CD8+ T cells sorted from blood, taken in a trial of the OX40 agonist ivuxolimab. The receptors stem from an adult with an advanced solid tumor such as melanoma, head and neck, liver or kidney cancer.

The J gene is TRBJ2-1, the V gene TRBV9; possible D gene TRBD2, 6 bases. This CDR3 comprises 15 residues. Trimming cost V 0 bases and J 2 bases, with 9 bases left between them. Germline lookup yields CDR1 SGDLS and CDR2 YYNGEE. The CDR3 loop reads CASSVDWGAYNEQFF. In DNA form, the CDR3 reads TGTGCCAGCAGCGTAGATTGGGGGGCCTACAATGAGCAGTTCTTC.

This chain joins TRBV5-6 and TRBJ2-3, with D possibly being TRBD2 (5 bases). The germline V gene encodes CDR1 SGHDT and CDR2 YYEEEE. V shed 2 bases and J shed 5 bases, with 6 bases lying between them. This CDR3 region has 12 residues. The CDR3 loop is CASSLGGDTQYF. Written as DNA, the CDR3 is TGTGCCAGCAGCTTAGGAGGAGATACGCAGTATTTT.

The CDR3 DNA follows: TGTGCCAGCAGTTTATCCGGGCCCCGGGCTCCGAACACTGAAGCTTTCTTT. Translation: CASSLSGPRAPNTEAFF. The rearrangement joins TRBV28 to TRBJ1-1; D is uncertain. The CDR3 length is 17 residues. Deletions cut 1 base from V and 1 base from J, with 16 bases between. Germline lookup yields CDR1 MDHEN and CDR2 SYDVKM.

The CDR3 DNA follows: TGTGCCAGCAGTCTAACACAGGGGGGAAGCACAGATACGCAGTATTTT. It specifies CASSLTQGGSTDTQYF. V gene TRBV28 combines with J gene TRBJ2-3, with 8 bases matching TRBD1. CDR1 and CDR2 (germline): MDHEN, SYDVKM. The CDR3 spans 16 residues. V lost 5 bases to trimming and J lost 0 bases; unmatched junction nucleotides: 7.

The rearrangement links TRBV4-1 to TRBJ1-2; 12 positions agree with TRBD1. The CDR3 length is 14 residues. The ends lost 5 bases at V and 6 bases at J; junction bases unmatched: 4. Germline CDR1 is MGHRA and CDR2 is YSYEKL. CDR3 protein: CASSSGQGADGYTF. The CDR3 DNA reads TGCGCCAGCAGCTCGGGACAGGGGGCCGATGGCTACACCTTC.

The chain carries TRBV11-2 and TRBJ2-7; 11 bases are shared with TRBD2. The junction had 6 bases not matched to a gene; V was cut back by 1 base and J by 1 base. In germline, CDR1 is SGHAT, CDR2 FQNNGV. The CDR3 has 17 residues. Here the CDR3 reads CASSLGGLAGSSYEQYF. The CDR3 nucleotides are TGTGCCAGCAGCTTAGGTGGACTAGCGGGTTCGTCCTACGAGCAGTACTTC.

The rearrangement joins TRBV12-5 to TRBJ2-5; D may be TRBD1 (6 bases). The CDR3 is made up of 14 amino acids. The ends were cut back, 5 bases at V and 4 bases at J, with 14 bases in the middle. CDR1 and CDR2 from the germline V gene are LGHNT and FRNRAP. CDR3 loop: CASGDYRESETQYF. The CDR3 coding sequence is TGTGCTAGTGGTGATTACAGGGAATCAGAGACCCAGTACTTC.

The chain joins TRBV19 to TRBJ2-7; D call uncertain. V was shortened by 3 bases and J by 3 bases, with 12 bases between the two germline ends. CDR1 LNHDA and CDR2 SQIVND come from the germline V gene (reference sequence). This CDR3 has 14 residues. In DNA form, the CDR3 reads TGTGCCAGTAGTATCTCCGGAGTTCTCTACGAGCAGTACTTC. As protein: CASSISGVLYEQYF.

The rearrangement joins TRBV19 to TRBJ2-1; 10 bases agree with TRBD2. Looked up from germline, CDR1 is LNHDA and CDR2 is SQIVND (reference sequence). V shed 5 bases, J shed 1 base, and the junction held 8 bases outside the gene matches. The CDR3 is made up of 17 amino acids. DNA of the CDR3: TGTGCCAGTAGTGTTCGACTAGCGGGTGGATCCTACAATGAGCAGTTCTTC. Residues: CASSVRLAGGSYNEQFF.

The rearrangement uses TRBV18 and TRBJ2-7; TRBD2 matches at 9 bases. The CDR3 spans 15 residues. CDR1 and CDR2 from the germline V gene are KGHSH and LQKENI. V dropped 2 bases and J dropped 3; count of bases not matched to a gene: 5. The CDR3 nucleotides are TGTGCCAGCTCACCAATGGCTAGCGGGGACTACGAGCAGTACTTC. Its protein is CASSPMASGDYEQYF.

This clone was found once. The chain recombines TRBV27 with TRBJ1-1; no clear D. V was pared by 3 bases and J by 3 bases, with 11 bases between. The length of the CDR3 is 14 residues. Germline V lookup: CDR1 MNHEY, CDR2 SMNVEV (reference sequence). This CDR3 is CASSFIGSDTEAFF. The CDR3 bases are TGTGCCAGCAGTTTCATCGGGTCCGACACTGAAGCTTTCTTT.

This clone was observed many times. The chain joins TRBV7-8 to TRBJ2-7, with 8 bases that match TRBD1. Germline-derived CDR1 and CDR2 are SGHVS and FQNEAQ. Losses at the gene ends were 4 bases for V and 4 bases for J; bases not matched to a gene: 9. The length of the CDR3 is 15 residues. The CDR3 nucleotides are TGTGCCAGCAGCTCCAGTCAGGACAGGGTGTACGAGCAGTACTTC. Amino acid sequence: CASSSSQDRVYEQYF. The whole variable domain, filled in from reference TRBV7-8 and TRBJ2-7, reads GAGVSQSPRYKVAKRGQDVALRCDPISGHVSLFWYQQALGQGPEFLTYFQNEAQLDKSGLPSDRFFAERPEGSVSTLKIQRTQQEDSAVYLCASSSSQDRVYEQYFGPGTRLTVT.

Only one count was recorded for this clone. The chain employs TRBV6-5 and TRBJ2-7, with TRBD1 matching 7 bases. V shed 7 bases and J 1 base; nucleotides not matched to a gene: 7. This CDR3 contains 14 residues. Germline V lookup: CDR1 MNHEY, CDR2 SVGAGI. The CDR3 sequence is CASTPRDRSYEQYF. The CDR3 DNA is TGTGCCAGCACCCCCCGGGACAGATCCTACGAGCAGTACTTC.

The chain couples TRBV27 to TRBJ2-4; 9 bases match TRBD1. From germline, CDR1 is MNHEY and CDR2 SMNVEV (reference sequence). The CDR3 contains 16 residues. Trimming at V came to 8 bases and at J to 8 bases, leaving 16 bases not matched to a gene. CDR3 loop: CASANPGTGRWDIQYF. CDR3 in DNA: TGTGCCAGCGCCAACCCTGGGACAGGGAGATGGGACATTCAGTACTTC.

This chain connects TRBV28 to TRBJ1-1; unclear D gene. The V gene lost 7 bases and the J gene lost 1 base, with 13 bases spanning the gap. The CDR3 spans 14 residues. Per the germline V gene, CDR1 is MDHEN and CDR2 is SYDVKM. CDR3 DNA sequence: TGTGCCAGCACTTCAGGTATTGGGAACACTGAAGCTTTCTTT. It codes for CASTSGIGNTEAFF.

This clone was recorded only once. The chain has TRBV5-1 and TRBJ1-1; tentatively, D is TRBD1 (5 bases). Trimming left V 5 bases short and J 2 bases short, with 10 bases between. CDR1 is SGHRS and CDR2 is YFSETQ in the germline V gene. CDR3 length equals 13 residues. This CDR3 is CASSWGGNTEAFF. The CDR3 region has the DNA TGCGCCAGCAGTTGGGGCGGTAACACTGAAGCTTTCTTT.

V and J are TRBV19 and TRBJ1-5; D remains unclear. The CDR3 consists of 14 residues. V dropped 1 base and J dropped 3 bases, with 7 bases sitting between them. Germline CDR1 and CDR2: LNHDA and SQIVND (reference sequence). The CDR3 region has the DNA TGTGCCAGTAGTATAGTCACACTCAATCAGCCCCAGCATTTT. Translating gives CASSIVTLNQPQHF.

The chain carries TRBV9 and TRBJ2-1; D is ambiguous. Germline CDR1 and CDR2: SGDLS and YYNGEE. The CDR3 consists of 13 residues. V shed 0 bases and J shed 9 bases, with 10 bases lying between them. CDR3 in amino acids: CASSVGDSSEQFF. In DNA, the CDR3 is TGTGCCAGCAGCGTAGGGGATAGCAGTGAGCAGTTCTTC. The whole variable domain, remainder taken from reference TRBV9 and TRBJ2-1, is DSGVTQTPKHLITATGQRVTLRCSPRSGDLSVYWYQQSLDQGLQFLIQYYNGEERAKGNILERFSAQQFPDLHSELNLSSLELGDSALYFCASSVGDSSEQFFGPGTRLTVL.

This clone was seen only once. This rearrangement joins TRBV5-1 to TRBJ2-1, with D hard to call. Germline values: CDR1 SGHRS, CDR2 YFSETQ. Trimming cost V 0 bases and J 3 bases, with 7 bases left between them. This CDR3 contains 14 residues. The CDR3 nucleotides read TGCGCCAGCAGCTTGGTAAGCGTCTACAATGAGCAGTTCTTC. It translates to CASSLVSVYNEQFF. Variable domain in full (rest from reference TRBV5-1 and TRBJ2-1): KAGVTQTPRYLIKTRGQQVTLSCSPISGHRSVSWYQQTPGQGLQFLFEYFSETQRNKGNFPGRFSGRQFSNSRSEMNVSTLELGDSALYLCASSLVSVYNEQFFGPGTRLTVL.

The chain is built from TRBV4-3 and TRBJ1-1; TRBD1 matches at 7 bases. V dropped 4 bases and J dropped 2; count of bases not matched to a gene: 10. Germline V gives CDR1 LGHNA, CDR2 YSLEER. The CDR3 is 16 amino acids. CDR3 nucleotide sequence: TGCGCCAGCAGCCCAACAGGGGCTGGCCCAAACACTGAAGCTTTCTTT. Amino acids: CASSPTGAGPNTEAFF.